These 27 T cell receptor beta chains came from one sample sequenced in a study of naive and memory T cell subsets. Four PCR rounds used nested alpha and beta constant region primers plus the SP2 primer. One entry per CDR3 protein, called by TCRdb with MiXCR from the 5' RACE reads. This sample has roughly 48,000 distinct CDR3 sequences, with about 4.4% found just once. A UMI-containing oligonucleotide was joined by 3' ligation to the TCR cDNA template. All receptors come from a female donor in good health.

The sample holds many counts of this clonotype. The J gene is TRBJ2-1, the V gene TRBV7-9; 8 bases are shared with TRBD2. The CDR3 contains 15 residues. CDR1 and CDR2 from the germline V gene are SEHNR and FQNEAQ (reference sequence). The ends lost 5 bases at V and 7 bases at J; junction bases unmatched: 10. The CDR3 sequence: CASSPRSGSGNEQFF. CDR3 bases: TGTGCCAGCAGCCCGCGCAGCGGGAGTGGAAATGAGCAGTTCTTC.

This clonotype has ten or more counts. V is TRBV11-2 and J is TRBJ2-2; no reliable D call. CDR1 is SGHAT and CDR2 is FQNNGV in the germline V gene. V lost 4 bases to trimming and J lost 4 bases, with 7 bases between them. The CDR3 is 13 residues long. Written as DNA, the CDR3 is TGTGCCAGCAGCTCGTACACCACCGGGGAGCTGTTTTTT. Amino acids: CASSSYTTGELFF.

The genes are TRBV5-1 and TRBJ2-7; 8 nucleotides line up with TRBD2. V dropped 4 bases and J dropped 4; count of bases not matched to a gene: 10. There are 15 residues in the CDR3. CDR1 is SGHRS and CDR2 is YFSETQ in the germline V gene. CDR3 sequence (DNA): TGCGCCAGCAGCCCCCTCGCGGCGGGGGGATACGAGCAGTACTTC. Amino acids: CASSPLAAGGYEQYF.

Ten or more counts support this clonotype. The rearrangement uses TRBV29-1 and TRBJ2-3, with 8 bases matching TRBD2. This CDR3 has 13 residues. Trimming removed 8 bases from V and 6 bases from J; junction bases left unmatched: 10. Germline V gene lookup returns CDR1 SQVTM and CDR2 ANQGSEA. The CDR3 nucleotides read TGCAGCTCCGGGGGGGGCCATCGGGATACGCAGTATTTT. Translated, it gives CSSGGGHRDTQYF.

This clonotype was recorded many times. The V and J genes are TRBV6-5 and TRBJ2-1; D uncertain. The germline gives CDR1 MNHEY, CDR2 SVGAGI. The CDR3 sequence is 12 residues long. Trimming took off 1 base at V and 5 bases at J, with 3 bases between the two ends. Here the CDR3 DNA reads TGTGCCAGCAGTTACTTGAACAATGAGCAGTTCTTC. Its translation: CASSYLNNEQFF.

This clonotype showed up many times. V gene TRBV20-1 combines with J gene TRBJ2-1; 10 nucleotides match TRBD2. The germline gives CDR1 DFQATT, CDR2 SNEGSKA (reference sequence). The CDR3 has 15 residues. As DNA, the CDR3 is TGCTCCCCTCAAGGGGCTAGCGGGAGCCGTGTGCGGCAGTTCTTC. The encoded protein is CSPQGASGSRVRQFF.

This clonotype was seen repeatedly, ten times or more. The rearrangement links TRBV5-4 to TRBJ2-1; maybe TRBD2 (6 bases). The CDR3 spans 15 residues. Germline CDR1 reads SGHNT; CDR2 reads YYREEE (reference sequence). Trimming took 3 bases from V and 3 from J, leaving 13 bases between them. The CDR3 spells CASSSGTPLYNEQFF. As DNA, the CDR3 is TGTGCCAGCAGCTCCGGGACTCCCCTCTACAATGAGCAGTTCTTC.

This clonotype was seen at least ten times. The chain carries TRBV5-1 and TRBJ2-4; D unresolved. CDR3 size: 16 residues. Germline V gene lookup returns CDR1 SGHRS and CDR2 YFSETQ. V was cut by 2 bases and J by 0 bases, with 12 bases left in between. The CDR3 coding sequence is TGCGCCAGCAGCTTACAGCCAGCACTAGCCAAAAACATTCAGTACTTC. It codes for CASSLQPALAKNIQYF.

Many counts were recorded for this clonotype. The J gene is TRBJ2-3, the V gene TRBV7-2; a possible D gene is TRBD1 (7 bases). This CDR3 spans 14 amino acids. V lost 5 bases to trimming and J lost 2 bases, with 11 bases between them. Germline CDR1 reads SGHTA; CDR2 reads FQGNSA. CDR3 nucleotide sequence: TGTGCCAGCAGCCAGGGGGGTTTCACAGATACGCAGTATTTT. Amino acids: CASSQGGFTDTQYF.

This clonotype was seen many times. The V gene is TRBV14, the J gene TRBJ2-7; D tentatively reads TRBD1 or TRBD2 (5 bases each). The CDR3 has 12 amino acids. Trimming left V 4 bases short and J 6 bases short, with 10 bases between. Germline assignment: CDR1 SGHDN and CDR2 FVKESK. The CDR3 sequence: CASSRDVREQYF. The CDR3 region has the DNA TGTGCCAGCAGCCGGGACGTCCGCGAGCAGTACTTC. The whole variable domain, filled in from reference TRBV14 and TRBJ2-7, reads EAGVTQFPSHSVIEKGQTVTLRCDPISGHDNLYWYRRVMGKEIKFLLHFVKESKQDESGMPNNRFLAERTGGTYSTLKVQPAELEDSGVYFCASSRDVREQYFGPGTRLTVT.

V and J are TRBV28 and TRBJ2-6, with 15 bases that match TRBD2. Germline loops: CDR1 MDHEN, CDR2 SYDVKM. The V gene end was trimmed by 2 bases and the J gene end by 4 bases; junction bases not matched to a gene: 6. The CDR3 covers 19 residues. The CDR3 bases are TGTGCCAGCAGTTTAAAGGGACTAGCGGGAGGATCGGGGGCCAACGTCCTGACTTTC. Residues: CASSLKGLAGGSGANVLTF.

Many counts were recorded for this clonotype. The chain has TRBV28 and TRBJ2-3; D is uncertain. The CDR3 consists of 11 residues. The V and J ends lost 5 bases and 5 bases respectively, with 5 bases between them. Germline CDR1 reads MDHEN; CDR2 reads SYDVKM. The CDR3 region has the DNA TGTGCCAGCAGTAAAATAGATACGCAGTATTTT. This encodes CASSKIDTQYF.

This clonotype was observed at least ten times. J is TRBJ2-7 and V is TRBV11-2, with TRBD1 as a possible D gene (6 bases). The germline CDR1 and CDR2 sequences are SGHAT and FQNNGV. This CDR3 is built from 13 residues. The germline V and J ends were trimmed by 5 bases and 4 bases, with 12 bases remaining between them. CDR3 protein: CASSPTGLYEQYF. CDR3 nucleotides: TGTGCCAGCAGCCCGACAGGTTTGTACGAGCAGTACTTC.

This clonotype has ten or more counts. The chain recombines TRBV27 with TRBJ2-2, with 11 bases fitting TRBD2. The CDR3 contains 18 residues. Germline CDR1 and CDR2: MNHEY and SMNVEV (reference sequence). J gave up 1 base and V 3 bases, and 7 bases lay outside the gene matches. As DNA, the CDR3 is TGTGCCAGCAGTTTTCTTTCGGGGACTAGCGGGAACACCGGGGAGCTGTTTTTT. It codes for CASSFLSGTSGNTGELFF.

The CDR3 loop reads CASSYGGRYNEQFF. The CDR3 coding sequence is TGTGCCAGCAGTTACGGCGGGAGGTACAATGAGCAGTTCTTC. The chain employs TRBV6-5 and TRBJ2-1; 8 bases map to TRBD2. Germline assignment: CDR1 MNHEY and CDR2 SVGAGI. This CDR3 comprises 14 residues. The V segment lost 2 bases and the J segment 4 bases; nucleotides outside the gene matches: 1.

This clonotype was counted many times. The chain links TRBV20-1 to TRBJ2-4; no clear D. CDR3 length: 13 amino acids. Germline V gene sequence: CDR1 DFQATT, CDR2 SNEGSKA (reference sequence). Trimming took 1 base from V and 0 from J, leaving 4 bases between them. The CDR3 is CSARAIAKNIQYF. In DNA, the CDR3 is TGCAGTGCTAGAGCCATAGCCAAAAACATTCAGTACTTC.

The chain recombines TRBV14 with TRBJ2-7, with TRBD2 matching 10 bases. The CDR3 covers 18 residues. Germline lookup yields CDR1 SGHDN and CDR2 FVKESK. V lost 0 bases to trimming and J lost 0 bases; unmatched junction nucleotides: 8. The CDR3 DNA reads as TGTGCCAGCAGCCAAGAATTTAGTCTAGCGGGGGTCTCCTACGAGCAGTACTTC. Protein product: CASSQEFSLAGVSYEQYF.

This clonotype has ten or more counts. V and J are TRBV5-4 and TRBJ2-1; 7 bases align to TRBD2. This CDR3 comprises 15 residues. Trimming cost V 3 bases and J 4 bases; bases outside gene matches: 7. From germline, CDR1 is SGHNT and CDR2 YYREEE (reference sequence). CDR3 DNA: TGTGCCAGCAGCTCTACTAGCGCGACTTACAATGAGCAGTTCTTC. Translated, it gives CASSSTSATYNEQFF.

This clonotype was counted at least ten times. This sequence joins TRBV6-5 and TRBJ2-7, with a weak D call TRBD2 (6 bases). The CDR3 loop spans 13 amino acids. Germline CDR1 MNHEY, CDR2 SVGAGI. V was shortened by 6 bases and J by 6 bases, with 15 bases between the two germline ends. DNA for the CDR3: TGTGCCAGCAGCTTCACGAGGGGAGGCGAGCAGTACTTC. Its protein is CASSFTRGGEQYF.

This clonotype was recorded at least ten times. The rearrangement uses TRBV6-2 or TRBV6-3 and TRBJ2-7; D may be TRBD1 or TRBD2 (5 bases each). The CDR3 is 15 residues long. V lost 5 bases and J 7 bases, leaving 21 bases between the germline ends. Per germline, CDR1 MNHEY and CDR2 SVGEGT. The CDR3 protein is CASSPERGGFGEQYF. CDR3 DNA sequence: TGTGCCAGCAGTCCCGAGAGGGGCGGTTTTGGGGAGCAGTACTTC.

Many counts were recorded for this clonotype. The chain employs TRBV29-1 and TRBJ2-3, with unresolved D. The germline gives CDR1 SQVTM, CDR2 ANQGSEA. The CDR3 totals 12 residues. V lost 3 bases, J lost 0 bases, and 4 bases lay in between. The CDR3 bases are TGCAGCGTTGACGACAGCACAGATACGCAGTATTTT. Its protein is CSVDDSTDTQYF.

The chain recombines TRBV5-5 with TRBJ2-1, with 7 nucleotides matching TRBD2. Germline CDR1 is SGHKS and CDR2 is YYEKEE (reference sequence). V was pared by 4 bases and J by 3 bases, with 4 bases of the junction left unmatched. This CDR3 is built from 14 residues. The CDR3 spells CASSARDYYNEQFF. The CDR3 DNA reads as TGTGCCAGCAGCGCCCGGGACTACTACAATGAGCAGTTCTTC.

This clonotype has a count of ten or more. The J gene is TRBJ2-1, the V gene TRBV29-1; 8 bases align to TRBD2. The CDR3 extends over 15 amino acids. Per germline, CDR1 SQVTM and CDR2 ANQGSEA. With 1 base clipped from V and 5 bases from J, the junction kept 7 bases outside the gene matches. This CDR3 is CSVEGGGLGDNEQFF. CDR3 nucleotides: TGCAGCGTTGAAGGAGGGGGACTAGGTGACAATGAGCAGTTCTTC.

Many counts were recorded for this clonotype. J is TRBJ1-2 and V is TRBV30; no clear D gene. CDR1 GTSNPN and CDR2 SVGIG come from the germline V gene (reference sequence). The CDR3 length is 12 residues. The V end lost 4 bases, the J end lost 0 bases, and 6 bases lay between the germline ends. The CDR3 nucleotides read TGTGCCTGGACAGGAACTAACTATGGCTACACCTTC. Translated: CAWTGTNYGYTF.

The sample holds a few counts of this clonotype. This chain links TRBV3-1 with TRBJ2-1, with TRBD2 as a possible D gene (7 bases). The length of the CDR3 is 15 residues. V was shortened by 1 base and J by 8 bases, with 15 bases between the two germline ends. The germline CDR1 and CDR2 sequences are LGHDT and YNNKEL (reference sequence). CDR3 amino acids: CASSQVGGGAYEQFF. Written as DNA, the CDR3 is TGTGCCAGCAGCCAAGTGGGGGGGGGGGCCTATGAGCAGTTCTTC.

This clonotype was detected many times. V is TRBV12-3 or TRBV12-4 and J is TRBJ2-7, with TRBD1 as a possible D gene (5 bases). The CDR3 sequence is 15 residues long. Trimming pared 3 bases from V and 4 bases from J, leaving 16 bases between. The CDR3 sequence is CASSFVTSGNYEQYF. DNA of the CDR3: TGTGCCAGCAGTTTTGTAACTTCAGGGAATTACGAGCAGTACTTC.

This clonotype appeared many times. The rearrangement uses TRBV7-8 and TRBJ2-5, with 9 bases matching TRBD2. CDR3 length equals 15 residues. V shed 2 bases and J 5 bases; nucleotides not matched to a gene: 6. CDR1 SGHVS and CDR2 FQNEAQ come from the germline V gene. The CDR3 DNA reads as TGTGCCAGCAGCTTACCAGCGGGAGGATCGGAGACCCAGTACTTC. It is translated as CASSLPAGGSETQYF.